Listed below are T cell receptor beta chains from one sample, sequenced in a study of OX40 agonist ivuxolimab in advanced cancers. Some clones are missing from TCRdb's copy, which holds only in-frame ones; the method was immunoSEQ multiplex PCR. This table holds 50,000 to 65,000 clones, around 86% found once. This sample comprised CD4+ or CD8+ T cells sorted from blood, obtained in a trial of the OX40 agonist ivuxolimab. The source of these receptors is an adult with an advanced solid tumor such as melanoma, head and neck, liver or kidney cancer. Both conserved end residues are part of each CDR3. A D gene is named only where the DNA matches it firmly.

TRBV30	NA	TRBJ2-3	CAWNQIRTDTQYF
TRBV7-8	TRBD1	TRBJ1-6	CASSRQGRGNSPLHF
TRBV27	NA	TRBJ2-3	CASNDRGRGRTDTQYF
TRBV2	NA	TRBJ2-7	CASSLNYEQYF
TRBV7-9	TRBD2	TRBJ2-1	CASSPRERGGGNEQFF
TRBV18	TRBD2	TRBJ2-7	CASSPPGSTLAGFYEQYF
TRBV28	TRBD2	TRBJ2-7	CASIPLVGSGDYEQYF
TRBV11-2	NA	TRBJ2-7	CASSSTSEQYF
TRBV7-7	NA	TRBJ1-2	CARQGTLTNYGYTF
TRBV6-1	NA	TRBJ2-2	CASSGGALTGELFF
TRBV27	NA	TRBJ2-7	CASSLSRVSYEQYF
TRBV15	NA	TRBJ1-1	CATSRDKGTMNTEAFF
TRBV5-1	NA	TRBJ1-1	CASSLGATTRNTEAFF
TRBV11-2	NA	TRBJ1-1	CASIKSYEMNTEAFF
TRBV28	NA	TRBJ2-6	CASLYSGANVLTF
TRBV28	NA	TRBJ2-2	CASSLGGVVSTGELFF
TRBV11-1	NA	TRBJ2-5	CASSQGPQETQYF
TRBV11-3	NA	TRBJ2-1	CASSPPSGRSYNEQFF
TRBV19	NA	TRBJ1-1	CASSIYTEAFF
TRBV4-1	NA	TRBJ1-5	CASSSGKPPGYSNQPQHF
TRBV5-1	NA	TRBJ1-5	CASSLAGSGNQPQHF
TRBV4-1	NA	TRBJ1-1	CASSHPARGVTEAFF
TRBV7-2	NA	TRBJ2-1	CASSLASGTYNEQLF
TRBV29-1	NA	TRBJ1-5	CSVRDGNQPQHF
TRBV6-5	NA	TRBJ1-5	CASSYRGGGNNQPQHF
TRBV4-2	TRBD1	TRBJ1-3	CASSLYRGRGDTIYF
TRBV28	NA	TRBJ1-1	CASSLTNTEAFF
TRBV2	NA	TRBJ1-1	CASSPTENTEAFF
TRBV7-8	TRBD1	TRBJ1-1	CASSLTGTNTEAFF
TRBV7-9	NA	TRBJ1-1	CASSLAGVNTEAFF
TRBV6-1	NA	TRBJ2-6	CATQISGANVLTF
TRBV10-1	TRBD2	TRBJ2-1	CASSDSGVSYNEQFF
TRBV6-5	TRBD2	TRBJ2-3	CASSYSTSGTDTQYF
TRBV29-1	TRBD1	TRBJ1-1	CSLVKAGGTEAFF
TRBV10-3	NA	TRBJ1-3	CAISVNGNTIYF
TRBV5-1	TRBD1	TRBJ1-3	CASSFQGESGNTIYF
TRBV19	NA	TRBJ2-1	CASSMGSGHNEQFF
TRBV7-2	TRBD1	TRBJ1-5	CASSLFRQGATRNQPQHF
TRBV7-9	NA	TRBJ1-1	CASSADAQAEAFF
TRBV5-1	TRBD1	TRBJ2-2	CASSFSQGAANTGELFF
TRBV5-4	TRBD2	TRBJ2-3	CASSLVAGRGDTQYF
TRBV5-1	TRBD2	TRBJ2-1	CASSLTSGIRVEQFF
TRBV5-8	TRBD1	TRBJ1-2	CASSPGTGAMTNYGYTF
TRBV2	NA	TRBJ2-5	CASSGRETQYF
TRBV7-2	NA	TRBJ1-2	CASSPTSTPFQNFNYGYTF
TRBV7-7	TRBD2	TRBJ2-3	CASSYSGGAGDTQYF
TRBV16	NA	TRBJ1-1	CASSLRGGGNTEAFF
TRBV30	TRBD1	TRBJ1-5	CAWSLDRVGQPQHF
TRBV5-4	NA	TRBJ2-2	CASSWEDNTGELFF
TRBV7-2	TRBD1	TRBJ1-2	CASSVTGGSGYGYTF
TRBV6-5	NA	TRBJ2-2	CASSYSPNTGELFF
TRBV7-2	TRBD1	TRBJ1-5	CASTHGRGNQPQHF
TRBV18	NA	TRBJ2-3	CASSPLTSRPDTQYF
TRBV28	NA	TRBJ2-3	CASSLPLDTQYF
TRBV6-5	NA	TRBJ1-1	CASSTGRGDTEAFF
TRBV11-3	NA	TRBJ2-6	CASSQGASGANVLTF
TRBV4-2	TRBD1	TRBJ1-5	CASSHVWGTGDQPQHF